This T cell receptor beta chain is from a study of T-cell reconstitution after alpha-beta-depleted transplantation in children. There are many counts of this clonotype. The library targeted TCRbeta and was prepared with unique molecular identifiers. TCRdb fed the PCR reads into MiXCR, producing one record per CDR3 protein. This table has roughly 100,000 distinct CDR3 sequences, about 8% appearing once. The source was PBMCs from the stem cell graft donor, collected from the stem cell graft. The clonotype comes from a human donor who donated a stem cell graft to a child with congenital amegakaryocytic thrombocytopenia.

The CDR3 DNA is TGCAGCGTCCTCCCGGACGGTTCTGGGGCCAACGTCCTGACTTTC. Amino acids: CSVLPDGSGANVLTF. The chain combines TRBV29-1 with TRBJ2-6; D unresolved. V shed 6 bases and J shed 1 base, with 13 bases lying between them. Germline V gene sequence: CDR1 SQVTM, CDR2 ANQGSEA. This CDR3 region has 15 residues.